The T cell receptor (beta chain) under discussion was sequenced for a study of shared clonotypes between healthy human individuals. Splitting of each subset's genomic DNA was done evenly across several immunoSEQ plates. Replicate PCRs for unsorted PBMC used approximately 300 ng DNA (roughly 30,000 T cell genomes). Only in-frame clones appear in the TCRdb table, and some are missing; sequencing was by immunoSEQ multiplex PCR. The repertoire includes some 500,000 clones, around 77% of them detected once, and around 12% sits in the top ten. The V and J ends lost 6 bases and 1 base respectively, with 15 bases between them. The CDR3 contains 15 residues. Germline V gene data show CDR1 as KGHSH and CDR2 as LQKENI. A remark on this clone: The antigen remains unidentified. Other DNA sequences in this specimen translate into the identical CDR3.

Study results and limitations: Sequencing depth was predicted to influence how clonotypes are shared among donors.

The rearrangement uses TRBV18 and TRBJ1-1, with D maybe TRBD1 (5 bases). Specimen: PBMCs. The TCR comes from a woman in her thirties or forties in good health. Some clones in this sample may be carry-over from other donors' samples. The CDR3 protein is CASSPPPGRNTEAFF. In DNA form, the CDR3 reads TGTGCCAGCTCTCCGCCCCCAGGGCGGAACACTGAAGCTTTCTTT.